This section outlines one TCR beta chain sequence together with its context. What it binds is not known. This specimen comes from a study of T-cell memory formation after mild COVID-19. Study-level results: Clones contracting over day 15 to 85 were CD4/CD8 balanced, with later expanders leaning CD4+. Contracting CD4+ clones were located mainly in CM and EM, and CD8+ clones in EMRA.

TCRdb redid the calling of the 5' RACE reads with MiXCR, one entry per CDR3 protein. The table records 540,000 or so distinct CDR3 sequences, about a fifth of them present only once. This CDR3 has 14 amino acids. V was pared by 1 base and J by 5 bases, with 11 bases between. CDR1 is MGHDK and CDR2 is SYGVNS in the germline V gene. The V and J genes are TRBV25-1 and TRBJ2-5, with D possibly TRBD2 on 5 matching bases. The TCR sequence derives from an adult woman who had mild COVID-19 (a few samples of this study predate the infection). Cell type and time point are not known. Sequenced material: PBMCs or a T cell subset sorted from them (not recorded which). The CDR3 reads CASSEWEKSETQYF. For the CDR3, the DNA is TGTGCCAGCAGTGAATGGGAGAAGTCGGAGACCCAGTACTTC.